This is a list of T cell receptor beta chains from one sample in a study of CD8 T cells in Susac syndrome. TCRdb passed the immunoSEQ multiplex PCR reads through MiXCR, listing each CDR3 protein once. The sample lists about 440,000 distinct CDR3 sequences, about 85% occurring once. Input material: CD8+ T cells from PBMCs. These receptors were taken from a human donor with multiple sclerosis. Both conserved end residues are part of each CDR3. D genes are given only for firm matches.

TRBJ1-1,.,TRBV7-6,CASSSTKGTEAFF,TGTGCCAGCAGCTCGACTAAAGGGACTGAAGCTTTCTTT
TRBJ2-5,TRBD1,TRBV6-2/TRBV6-3,CASSLDRGFQETQYF,TGTGCCAGCAGTTTAGACAGGGGATTCCAAGAGACCCAGTACTTC
TRBJ2-2,.,TRBV5-1,CASSLAQGTHLGTGELFF,TGCGCCAGCAGCTTGGCCCAGGGGACTCACCTGGGCACCGGGGAGCTGTTTTTT
TRBJ2-7,.,TRBV28,CASSSAFTNSYEQYF,TGTGCCAGCAGTTCCGCTTTCACCAACTCCTACGAGCAGTACTTC
TRBJ2-1,.,TRBV19,CASRIGTVDNEQFF,TGTGCCAGTAGGATCGGGACGGTAGACAATGAGCAGTTCTTC
TRBJ2-1,TRBD1,TRBV5-6,CASSWDRSSYNEQFF,TGTGCCAGCAGCTGGGACAGGAGCTCCTACAATGAGCAGTTCTTC
TRBJ2-2,.,TRBV5-6,CASSLGGFTGELFF,TGTGCCAGCAGCTTGGGAGGGTTCACCGGGGAGCTGTTTTTT
TRBJ2-3,.,TRBV11-2,CASSLGVTSTDTQYF,TGTGCCAGCAGCTTAGGGGTAACTAGCACAGATACGCAGTATTTT
TRBJ2-7,.,TRBV21-1,CASSDNRGTYEQYF,TGTGCCAGCAGCGATAACAGGGGAACCTACGAGCAGTACTTC
TRBJ1-4,.,TRBV11-2,CASSLSQSTTNEKLFF,TGTGCCAGCAGCTTGTCCCAATCTACAACTAATGAAAAACTGTTTTTT